The 28 T cell receptor beta chains reported below all come from one sample, sequenced in a study of memory CD4+ T cells and cytomegalovirus serostatus. The sort gate was single viable CD3+CD4+CD8-CD45RO+ cells for memory CD4+ T cells. Sequencing was performed with immunoSEQ multiplex PCR; in TCRdb, only in-frame clones are kept and a portion is missing. The table records some 57,000 clones, more than 60% of them present only once. The sequenced material came from memory CD4+ T cells from blood. The receptors shown here come from an adult in good health and CMV-seronegative.

This clone was detected once. The chain links TRBV5-6 to TRBJ2-5, with D unclear. The CDR3 is 9 amino acids. Trimming cost V 8 bases and J 5 bases, with 4 bases left between them. CDR1 is SGHDT and CDR2 is YYEEEE in the germline V gene. The DNA of the CDR3 is TGTGCCAGAGGTGAGACCCAGTACTTC. Residues: CARGETQYF.

V is TRBV5-6 and J is TRBJ1-2, with D perhaps matching TRBD1 (5 bases). This CDR3 region has 16 residues. V lost 5 bases, J lost 5 bases, and 22 bases lay in between. CDR1 is SGHDT and CDR2 is YYEEEE in the germline V gene. The CDR3 spells CASRPQGFEVGYGYTF. CDR3 bases: TGTGCCAGCAGGCCTCAGGGATTCGAGGTGGGATATGGCTACACCTTC.

The V and J genes are TRBV9 and TRBJ2-1, with 7 bases fitting TRBD2. V was pared by 3 bases and J by 3 bases, with 9 bases of the junction left unmatched. CDR3 size: 16 residues. Per germline, CDR1 SGDLS and CDR2 YYNGEE. The CDR3 here is CASSAYRGELYNEQFF. CDR3 in DNA: TGTGCCAGCAGCGCTTATCGGGGGGAGCTCTACAATGAGCAGTTCTTC.

V gene TRBV2 combines with J gene TRBJ2-5; D tentatively fits TRBD1 or TRBD2 (5 bases each). This CDR3 comprises 15 residues. CDR1 SNHLY and CDR2 FYNNEI come from the germline V gene. Deletions cut 2 bases from V and 2 bases from J, with 12 bases between. CDR3 sequence reads: CASSEWGTPQETQYF. The DNA for the CDR3 is TGTGCCAGCAGTGAATGGGGGACCCCACAAGAGACCCAGTACTTC. The whole variable domain, filled in from reference TRBV2 and TRBJ2-5, reads EPEVTQTPSHQVTQMGQEVILRCVPISNHLYFYWYRQILGQKVEFLVSFYNNEISEKSEIFDDQFSVERPDGSNFTLKIRSTKLEDSAMYFCASSEWGTPQETQYFGPGTRLLVL.

This chain connects TRBV2 to TRBJ2-1; the D is unclear. CDR1 and CDR2 (germline): SNHLY, FYNNEI. There are 11 residues in the CDR3. V lost 6 bases and J 7 bases, leaving 7 bases between the germline ends. The CDR3, as DNA: TGTGCCAGCAGCCCCTGGAATGAGCAGTTCTTC. Translation: CASSPWNEQFF.

This clone is medium-sized in the sample. The chain has TRBV29-1 and TRBJ2-7; D uncertain. This CDR3 comprises 13 residues. The V gene lost 4 bases and the J gene lost 0 bases, with 10 bases spanning the gap. CDR1 and CDR2 from the germline V gene are SQVTM and ANQGSEA. CDR3 loop: CSVVNSYSYEQYF. The CDR3 bases are TGCAGCGTTGTTAACAGTTACTCCTACGAGCAGTACTTC.

This clone occurred a few times. The J gene is TRBJ2-1, the V gene TRBV5-1; maybe TRBD1 (5 bases). The V gene's germline CDR1 is SGHRS and CDR2 YFSETQ. The CDR3 sequence is 14 residues long. Trimming shortened V by 2 bases and J by 6 bases, and 12 bases separated the two germline ends. Written as DNA, the CDR3 is TGCGCCAGCAGCTTAGACAGCGTTTCCAATGAGCAGTTCTTC. Its protein is CASSLDSVSNEQFF.

In its sample, this clone was seen a few times. The gene calls are TRBV13 and TRBJ1-6, with D hard to call. The CDR3 totals 13 residues. CDR1 and CDR2 from the germline V gene are PRHDT and FYEKMQ (reference sequence). V shed 5 bases and J shed 8 bases, with 10 bases lying between them. The CDR3 reads CASSPLPDSPLHF. DNA for the CDR3: TGTGCCAGCAGCCCCCTTCCCGATTCACCCCTCCACTTT.

The chain links TRBV6-6 to TRBJ1-2, with D maybe TRBD1 (5 bases). The V and J ends lost 2 bases and 5 bases respectively, with 9 bases between them. Looked up from germline, CDR1 is MNHNY and CDR2 is SVGAGI (reference sequence). The CDR3 runs 13 residues. CDR3 region: CASSYRREYGYTF. Written as DNA, the CDR3 is TGTGCCAGCAGTTACCGCAGGGAGTATGGCTACACCTTC.

The J gene is TRBJ1-1, the V gene TRBV11-2; D may be TRBD1 (5 bases). With 3 bases removed from V and 1 base from J, the gap between germline ends came to 6 bases. This CDR3 comprises 13 residues. Germline loops: CDR1 SGHAT, CDR2 FQNNGV. The CDR3 region is CASSFQGNTEAFF. CDR3 coding DNA: TGTGCCAGCAGCTTTCAGGGGAACACTGAAGCTTTCTTT.

V and J are TRBV5-1 and TRBJ2-6; 7 bases are a match to TRBD1. Looked up from germline, CDR1 is SGHRS and CDR2 is YFSETQ. J gave up 2 bases and V 4 bases, and 12 bases lay outside the gene matches. This CDR3 spans 18 amino acids. The CDR3 DNA reads TGCGCCAGCAGCCCTAGCTTAACAGGGGCGGCTGGGGCCAACGTCCTGACTTTC. It translates to CASSPSLTGAAGANVLTF.

The rearrangement links TRBV5-1 to TRBJ1-2, with D possibly being TRBD1 (5 bases). Deletions cut 4 bases from V and 3 bases from J, with 10 bases between. In germline, CDR1 is SGHRS, CDR2 YFSETQ. The length of the CDR3 is 13 residues. The CDR3 protein is CASSGTGDYGYTF. CDR3 in DNA: TGCGCCAGCAGCGGGACCGGGGACTATGGCTACACCTTC.

The chain has TRBV2 and TRBJ2-1, with 8 bases lining up with TRBD2. CDR1 and CDR2 (germline): SNHLY, FYNNEI. The CDR3 contains 13 residues. Trimming cost V 8 bases and J 3 bases; bases outside gene matches: 3. The CDR3 protein is CASRGGGYNEQFF. For the CDR3, the DNA is TGTGCCAGCCGGGGGGGCGGCTACAATGAGCAGTTCTTC.

The chain links TRBV9 to TRBJ2-1; 8 positions match TRBD2. Germline assignment: CDR1 SGDLS and CDR2 YYNGEE. This CDR3 spans 15 amino acids. With 3 bases clipped from V and 8 bases from J, the junction kept 10 bases outside the gene matches. CDR3 region: CASSATSGPYDEQFF. CDR3 coding DNA: TGTGCCAGCAGCGCCACTAGCGGACCGTACGATGAGCAGTTCTTC. Using reference TRBV9 and TRBJ2-1 for the parts outside the CDR3, the full variable domain is DSGVTQTPKHLITATGQRVTLRCSPRSGDLSVYWYQQSLDQGLQFLIQYYNGEERAKGNILERFSAQQFPDLHSELNLSSLELGDSALYFCASSATSGPYDEQFFGPGTRLTVL.

The rearrangement links TRBV7-2 to TRBJ2-3; no clear D. Germline CDR1 and CDR2: SGHTA and FQGNSA. The ends were cut back, 7 bases at V and 6 bases at J, with 14 bases in the middle. The CDR3 is 13 residues long. The CDR3 nucleotides read TGTGCCAGCAACGGCCCCCATGCCGATACGCAGTATTTT. Its translation: CASNGPHADTQYF. Full variable domain (remainder filled in from reference TRBV7-2 and TRBJ2-3): GAGVSQSPSNKVTEKGKDVELRCDPISGHTALYWYRQSLGQGLEFLIYFQGNSAPDKSGLPSDRFSAERTGGSVSTLTIQRTQQEDSAVYLCASNGPHADTQYFGPGTRLTVL.

The V gene is TRBV5-4, the J gene TRBJ2-7, with 15 bases lining up with TRBD2. This CDR3 contains 18 residues. Germline values: CDR1 SGHNT, CDR2 YYREEE (reference sequence). The V and J ends lost 3 bases and 3 bases, in that order; junction bases with no gene match: 10. The CDR3 loop reads CASSSHKGLAGGLYEQYF. CDR3 in DNA: TGTGCCAGCAGCTCCCACAAGGGACTAGCGGGAGGCCTCTACGAGCAGTACTTC.

The CDR3 reads CASSSRGKAETQYF. CDR3 coding DNA: TGTGCCAGCAGCTCCAGGGGTAAGGCAGAGACCCAGTACTTC. The chain links TRBV11-1 to TRBJ2-5; weak D call: TRBD1 (6 bases). The CDR3 extends over 14 amino acids. Trimming removed 4 bases from V and 4 bases from J, with 13 bases in between. Germline values: CDR1 SGHAT, CDR2 FQDESV (reference sequence).

This chain uses TRBV19 with TRBJ1-2; no definite D call. The V gene lost 2 bases and the J gene lost 6 bases, with 10 bases spanning the gap. The germline V gene has CDR1 LNHDA and CDR2 SQIVND (reference sequence). The CDR3 has 13 amino acids. The CDR3 DNA reads TGTGCCAGTAGTATAACGGTACCCAATGGCTACACCTTC. As protein: CASSITVPNGYTF.

This clone was picked up one time. This rearrangement joins TRBV10-3 to TRBJ1-2; 8 bases match TRBD1. Germline loops: CDR1 ENHRY, CDR2 SYGVKD. The trim removed 2 bases at V and 4 bases at J, leaving 9 bases unmatched. This CDR3 comprises 16 residues. In DNA form, the CDR3 reads TGTGCCATCAGTGAGCCAGGACAGGGAAAAGGCTATGGCTACACCTTC. Translation gives CAISEPGQGKGYGYTF.

This clone was recorded once. The chain is built from TRBV5-4 and TRBJ2-2; 10 bases align to TRBD1. CDR1 SGHNT and CDR2 YYREEE come from the germline V gene (reference sequence). V dropped 4 bases and J dropped 7; count of bases not matched to a gene: 7. This CDR3 contains 15 residues. The CDR3: CASSTRQGAIGELFF. CDR3 in DNA: TGTGCCAGCAGCACTCGACAGGGGGCTATCGGGGAGCTGTTTTTT.

The chain recombines TRBV11-2 with TRBJ1-1, with D possibly matching TRBD1 (5 bases). Germline V gives CDR1 SGHAT, CDR2 FQNNGV. The CDR3 extends over 14 amino acids. V was cut by 7 bases and J by 4 bases, with 16 bases left in between. The CDR3, as DNA: TGTGCCAGCATCGAAGGGGCCCATTCCACTGAAGCTTTCTTT. Encoded protein: CASIEGAHSTEAFF.

CDR3 DNA: TGTGCCAGCAGCCCGGGGGGTGGGGGGGCGACCGGAAACACCATATATTTT. Its translation is CASSPGGGGATGNTIYF. V usage is TRBV27 and J usage is TRBJ1-3, with a possible D match to TRBD1 (6 bases). V lost 6 bases and J 4 bases, leaving 22 bases between the germline ends. The CDR3 sequence is 17 residues long. CDR1 is MNHEY, CDR2 SMNVEV, per germline (reference sequence).

The chain carries TRBV5-5 and TRBJ1-5, with 7 bases that match TRBD1. The CDR3 runs 15 residues. V shed 2 bases, J shed 4 bases, and the junction held 6 bases outside the gene matches. Germline lookup yields CDR1 SGHKS and CDR2 YYEKEE (reference sequence). CDR3 DNA sequence: TGTGCCAGCAGCTTTCTTCAGGGGGTAAATCAGCCCCAGCATTTT. Translated, it gives CASSFLQGVNQPQHF. The variable domain in full, completed from reference TRBV5-5 and TRBJ1-5, reads DAGVTQSPTHLIKTRGQQVTLRCSPISGHKSVSWYQQVLGQGPQFIFQYYEKEERGRGNFPDRFSARQFPNYSSELNVNALLLGDSALYLCASSFLQGVNQPQHFGDGTRLSIL.

V usage is TRBV2 and J usage is TRBJ1-5; D gene ambiguous. The V end was cut by 8 bases, the J end by 6 bases, with 8 bases between. This CDR3 is 11 amino acids long. Germline loops: CDR1 SNHLY, CDR2 FYNNEI. CDR3 in amino acids: CASGVGQPQHF. CDR3 bases: TGTGCCAGCGGGGTCGGTCAGCCCCAGCATTTT.

CDR3 sequence: CASSQGYGTGEAFF. CDR3 DNA: TGTGCCAGCAGTCAGGGGTATGGGACAGGGGAAGCTTTCTTT. J is TRBJ1-1 and V is TRBV27; 9 nucleotides match TRBD1. J gave up 8 bases and V 5 bases, and 9 bases lay outside the gene matches. Germline V CDR1 and CDR2: MNHEY, SMNVEV (reference sequence). The CDR3 covers 14 residues.

The count of this clone is one. This chain's CDR3 is CASSQPQETQYF. The CDR3 nucleotides are TGTGCCAGCAGCCAACCGCAAGAGACCCAGTACTTC. The chain employs TRBV7-9 and TRBJ2-5; no clear D. The CDR3 length is 12 residues. The germline V gene has CDR1 SEHNR and CDR2 FQNEAQ (reference sequence). V was cut by 5 bases and J by 2 bases, with 6 bases left in between.

The J gene is TRBJ2-4, the V gene TRBV27; TRBD1 is a possible D gene (5 bases). The V end lost 2 bases, the J end lost 10 bases, and 12 bases lay between the germline ends. Germline V gives CDR1 MNHEY, CDR2 SMNVEV (reference sequence). CDR3 length: 13 amino acids. CDR3 coding DNA: TGTGCCAGCAGTTTAAGAGGACAACGGATTCAGTACTTC. Translating gives CASSLRGQRIQYF.

The V call is TRBV18, the J call TRBJ2-3, with D hard to call. This CDR3 region has 12 residues. V gave up 8 bases and J gave up 0 bases, with 6 bases separating them. Germline V CDR1 and CDR2: KGHSH, LQKENI. CDR3 in DNA: TGTGCCAGCGGCCACAGCACAGATACGCAGTATTTT. Translated, it gives CASGHSTDTQYF.